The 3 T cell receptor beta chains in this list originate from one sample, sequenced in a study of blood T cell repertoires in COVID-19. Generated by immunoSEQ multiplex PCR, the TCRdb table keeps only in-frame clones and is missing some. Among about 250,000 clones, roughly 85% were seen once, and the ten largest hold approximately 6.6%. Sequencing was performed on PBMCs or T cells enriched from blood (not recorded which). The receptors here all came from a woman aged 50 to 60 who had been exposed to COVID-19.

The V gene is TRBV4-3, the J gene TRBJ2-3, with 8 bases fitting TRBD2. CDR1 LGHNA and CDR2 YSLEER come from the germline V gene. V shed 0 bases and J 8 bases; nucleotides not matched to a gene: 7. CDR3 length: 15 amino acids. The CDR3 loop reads CASSQDFGGGGTQYF. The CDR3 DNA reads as TGCGCCAGCAGCCAAGATTTCGGGGGGGGCGGTACGCAGTATTTT.

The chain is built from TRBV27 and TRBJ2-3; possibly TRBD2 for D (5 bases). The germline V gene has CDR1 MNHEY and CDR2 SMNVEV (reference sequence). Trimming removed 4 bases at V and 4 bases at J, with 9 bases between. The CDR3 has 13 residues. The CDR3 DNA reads TGTGCCAGCAGTTACGGAGGAGCAGATACGCAGTATTTT. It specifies CASSYGGADTQYF.

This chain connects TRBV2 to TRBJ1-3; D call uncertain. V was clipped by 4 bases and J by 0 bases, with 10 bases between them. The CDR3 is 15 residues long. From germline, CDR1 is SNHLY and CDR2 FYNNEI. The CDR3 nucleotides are TGTGCCAGCAGTGGGCCCGAGGGCTCTGGAAACACCATATATTTT. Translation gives CASSGPEGSGNTIYF.